In its sample, the clone carrying this TCR beta chain was seen many times. Its antigen is currently unknown. Primers used in a second PCR of roughly 6 to 12 cycles were a sample-barcoded 5' primer and a J-beta primer mix. TCRdb passed the 5' RACE reads through MiXCR, listing each CDR3 protein once. The sample lists approximately 880,000 distinct CDR3 sequences, roughly 50% occurring once. The sample belongs to a study of blood T cells in healthy people across ages. The germline V gene encodes CDR1 MNHEY and CDR2 SVGEGT. The CDR3 sequence is 15 residues long. Trimming cost V 5 bases and J 4 bases; bases outside gene matches: 10. Staff drew approximately 9.7 milliliters of peripheral blood from each donor. General study points: Changes seen in expanded clonotypes were possibly confounded by donor CMV status left unknown.

The sequencing sample was made of blood. V gene TRBV6-2 or TRBV6-3 combines with J gene TRBJ2-7; 8 nucleotides line up with TRBD2. The sequence derives from a man under 40 in good health. CDR3 sequence reads: CASSAFSGAIYEQYF. The CDR3, as DNA: TGTGCCAGCAGTGCCTTTAGCGGGGCGATATACGAGCAGTACTTC.